Below, 30 T cell receptor beta chains from the same sample are listed, as sequenced in a study of T cell repertoires in cytomegalovirus infection. MiXCR, applied by TCRdb to the reads, yields one record per CDR3 protein. The top ten clones hold over 20% of a sample with around 170,000 distinct CDR3 sequences, approximately 15% of them seen once. The specimen sequenced was PBMCs. Every receptor here comes from a human donor in good health (CMV status not recorded). Some clones in this sample may be carry-over from other donors' samples.

Many counts were recorded for this clonotype. This chain connects TRBV20-1 to TRBJ2-5; D is tentatively TRBD1 or TRBD2 (5 bases each). This CDR3 spans 14 amino acids. The V gene lost 0 bases and the J gene lost 1 base, with 9 bases spanning the gap. Germline CDR1 and CDR2: DFQATT and SNEGSKA (reference sequence). CDR3 nucleotide sequence: TGCAGTGCTAGAGATAGAGGGGCCCAAGAGACCCAGTACTTC. It is translated as CSARDRGAQETQYF.

This clonotype was seen at least ten times. J is TRBJ1-4 and V is TRBV7-2; D might be TRBD1 (6 bases). CDR1 is SGHTA, CDR2 FQGNSA, per germline. Trimming took off 1 base at V and 8 bases at J, with 11 bases between the two ends. This CDR3 has 14 residues. This CDR3 reads CASSLVADREKLFF. In DNA, the CDR3 is TGTGCCAGCAGCTTAGTAGCGGACAGAGAAAAACTGTTTTTT.

This clonotype was detected many times. V usage is TRBV7-2 and J usage is TRBJ2-1; D remains ambiguous. The CDR3 totals 12 residues. Deletions cut 5 bases from V and 10 bases from J, with 12 bases between. The V gene's germline CDR1 is SGHTA and CDR2 FQGNSA. The CDR3 DNA is TGTGCCAGCAGCCCTTGGACGGCAGAGCAGTTCTTC. This gives the protein CASSPWTAEQFF.

This chain connects TRBV5-1 to TRBJ2-1, with D perhaps matching TRBD2 (5 bases). The CDR3 loop spans 13 amino acids. Trimming removed 4 bases from V and 9 bases from J, with 14 bases in between. The germline gives CDR1 SGHRS, CDR2 YFSETQ. The DNA for the CDR3 is TGCGCCAGCAGCCCCGCTGGACGGGGTGAGCAGTTCTTC. It encodes CASSPAGRGEQFF.

This clonotype has only a few counts. The gene calls are TRBV7-3 and TRBJ2-5; no clear D gene. The germline V and J ends were trimmed by 0 bases and 3 bases, with 11 bases remaining between them. This CDR3 is built from 15 residues. Germline CDR1 is SGHTA and CDR2 is FQGTGA. CDR3 protein: CASSLTIGREETQYF. The CDR3 bases are TGTGCCAGCAGCTTAACAATTGGCAGAGAAGAGACCCAGTACTTC.

In its sample, this clonotype was seen many times. The J gene is TRBJ1-2, the V gene TRBV7-2, with TRBD1 identical over 7 bases. In germline, CDR1 is SGHTA, CDR2 FQGNSA. V dropped 5 bases and J dropped 0; count of bases not matched to a gene: 6. The length of the CDR3 is 15 residues. The CDR3 DNA follows: TGTGCCAGCAGCCCTTCGGACAGGACTAACTATGGCTACACCTTC. Its translation is CASSPSDRTNYGYTF.

The gene calls are TRBV30 and TRBJ2-2; D uncertain. This CDR3 contains 13 residues. Trimming took off 0 bases at V and 6 bases at J, with 8 bases between the two ends. CDR1 and CDR2 from the germline V gene are GTSNPN and SVGIG (reference sequence). The CDR3 DNA follows: TGTGCCTGGAGTGTGGGAAGGGCCGGGGAGCTGTTTTTT. As protein: CAWSVGRAGELFF.

The chain uses TRBV6-4 and TRBJ2-2; 11 nucleotides agree with TRBD1. Unmatched junction bases numbered 0, after V lost 6 bases and J lost 3 bases. The CDR3 is 14 amino acids. The germline gives CDR1 MRHNA, CDR2 SNTAGT. The DNA for the CDR3 is TGTGCCAGCAGGGGACAGGGGGACACCGGGGAGCTGTTTTTT. This translates into CASRGQGDTGELFF.

This clonotype has at least ten counts. The V call is TRBV5-1, the J call TRBJ1-1; tentative D call: TRBD1 (5 bases). CDR3 length equals 14 residues. V was clipped by 0 bases and J by 3 bases, with 9 bases between them. Germline V gene data show CDR1 as SGHRS and CDR2 as YFSETQ. CDR3 nucleotide sequence: TGCGCCAGCAGCTTGGCCTGGGGGGACACTGAAGCTTTCTTT. Translation gives CASSLAWGDTEAFF.

This clonotype was detected a few times. The chain uses TRBV20-1 and TRBJ2-7; 7 bases align to TRBD2. The V and J ends lost 8 bases and 5 bases, in that order; junction bases with no gene match: 12. The CDR3 runs to 13 residues. Germline CDR1 is DFQATT and CDR2 is SNEGSKA (reference sequence). CDR3: CSTPGLTPHEQYF. CDR3 DNA sequence: TGCAGTACCCCGGGACTAACCCCTCACGAGCAGTACTTC.

In its sample, this clonotype was seen many times. The chain couples TRBV3-1 to TRBJ2-1, with D hard to call. The CDR3 runs to 11 residues. V was trimmed by 2 bases and J by 10 bases, leaving 6 bases between them. The germline V gene encodes CDR1 LGHDT and CDR2 YNNKEL (reference sequence). As DNA, the CDR3 is TGTGCCAGCAGCCAATCTAAAGAGCAGTTCTTC. Its translation: CASSQSKEQFF.

CDR3 coding DNA: TGTGCCAGCAGGGACACTGCCTACGAGCAGTACTTC. This gives the protein CASRDTAYEQYF. V is TRBV6-2 or TRBV6-3 and J is TRBJ2-7; D perhaps matches TRBD1 (5 bases). V lost 6 bases to trimming and J lost 2 bases, with 8 bases between them. The germline CDR1 and CDR2 sequences are MNHEY and SVGEGT. This CDR3 region has 12 residues.

The rearrangement uses TRBV3-1 and TRBJ1-3; D unclear. Trimming cost V 0 bases and J 0 bases, with 9 bases left between them. The V gene's germline CDR1 is LGHDT and CDR2 YNNKEL (reference sequence). The CDR3 has 16 residues. CDR3 sequence reads: CASSQERGPSGNTIYF. The CDR3 DNA sequence: TGTGCCAGCAGCCAAGAAAGAGGGCCCTCTGGAAACACCATATATTTT.

The chain uses TRBV29-1 and TRBJ1-1, with D unresolved. With 7 bases removed from V and 2 bases from J, the gap between germline ends came to 5 bases. CDR1 and CDR2 from the germline V gene are SQVTM and ANQGSEA. The CDR3 totals 10 residues. CDR3 residues: CSAKNTEAFF. The CDR3 DNA sequence: TGCAGCGCTAAAAACACTGAAGCTTTCTTT.

In this sample, this clonotype turned up many times. The rearrangement uses TRBV10-3 and TRBJ1-4; 8 positions match TRBD1. This CDR3 comprises 16 residues. The germline V gene has CDR1 ENHRY and CDR2 SYGVKD. Trimming cost V 2 bases and J 4 bases; bases outside gene matches: 6. The CDR3 reads CAISEGDRLNNEKLFF. The CDR3 nucleotides read TGTGCCATCAGTGAGGGGGACAGGCTGAATAATGAAAAACTGTTTTTT.

The V and J genes are TRBV28 and TRBJ2-7; TRBD2 matches 7 bases. CDR1 and CDR2 from the germline V gene are MDHEN and SYDVKM. The length of the CDR3 is 13 residues. V lost 8 bases to trimming and J lost 6 bases; unmatched junction nucleotides: 10. The CDR3 nucleotides read TGTGCCAGCGAAGGCGGGAGTTACGGCGAGCAGTACTTC. Encoded protein: CASEGGSYGEQYF. The entire variable domain, with the rest obtained from reference TRBV28 and TRBJ2-7, is as follows: DVKVTQSSRYLVKRTGEKVFLECVQDMDHENMFWYRQDPGLGLRLIYFSYDVKMKEKGDIPEGYSVSREKKERFSLILESASTNQTSMYLCASEGGSYGEQYFGPGTRLTVT.

Many counts were recorded for this clonotype. The chain couples TRBV7-6 to TRBJ2-7; possible D gene TRBD2, 5 bases. V was clipped by 2 bases and J by 5 bases, with 13 bases between them. The CDR3 is 14 amino acids. Germline lookup yields CDR1 SGHVS and CDR2 FNYEAQ. CDR3 sequence: CASSLTDSRNEQYF. The CDR3 nucleotides are TGTGCCAGCAGCTTAACGGACTCACGGAACGAGCAGTACTTC.

This clonotype was seen many times. This rearrangement joins TRBV7-2 to TRBJ2-2; D is ambiguous. CDR3 length: 12 amino acids. V lost 5 bases and J 3 bases, leaving 4 bases between the germline ends. Germline V CDR1 and CDR2: SGHTA, FQGNSA. Written as DNA, the CDR3 is TGTGCCAGCAGCCACTACACCGGGGAGCTGTTTTTT. Translating it yields CASSHYTGELFF.

This clonotype turned up a few times. The chain links TRBV6-1 to TRBJ1-4, with D possibly matching TRBD1 (5 bases). The CDR3 length is 13 residues. Deletions cut 8 bases from V and 3 bases from J, with 10 bases between. Germline V gives CDR1 MNHNS, CDR2 SASEGT. The CDR3 spells CASSRAANEKLFF. Written as DNA, the CDR3 is TGTGCCAGCTCCAGGGCGGCTAATGAAAAACTGTTTTTT.

J is TRBJ2-3 and V is TRBV7-9, with D perhaps TRBD1 (8 bases). The CDR3 extends over 15 amino acids. Trimming removed 4 bases at V and 1 base at J, with 12 bases between. The germline gives CDR1 SEHNR, CDR2 FQNEAQ (reference sequence). CDR3 region: CASSSGGQGTDTQYF. Here the CDR3 DNA reads TGTGCCAGCAGCTCGGGGGGACAGGGCACAGATACGCAGTATTTT. Complete variable domain (other parts from reference TRBV7-9 and TRBJ2-3): DTGVSQNPRHKITKRGQNVTFRCDPISEHNRLYWYRQTLGQGPEFLTYFQNEAQLEKSRLLSDRFSAERPKGSFSTLEIQRTEQGDSAMYLCASSSGGQGTDTQYFGPGTRLTVL.

CDR3 sequence reads: CASSQGSVGLSTEAFF. The DNA for the CDR3 is TGTGCCAGCAGCCAAGGTAGTGTGGGGCTTTCCACTGAAGCTTTCTTT. The rearrangement joins TRBV4-2 to TRBJ1-1; a weak D match, TRBD1 (5 bases). Germline V gives CDR1 LGHNA, CDR2 YNFKEQ. The CDR3 sequence is 16 residues long. Trimming shortened V by 1 base and J by 4 bases, and 16 bases separated the two germline ends.

The count of this clonotype is one. The chain carries TRBV20-1 and TRBJ2-4, with no clear D. The germline V and J ends were trimmed by 6 bases and 1 base, with 10 bases remaining between them. This CDR3 spans 13 amino acids. Germline CDR1 and CDR2: DFQATT and SNEGSKA (reference sequence). CDR3 in amino acids: CSAPADAKNIQYF. The DNA for the CDR3 is TGCAGTGCCCCCGCAGACGCCAAAAACATTCAGTACTTC.

This clonotype was seen at least ten times. V is TRBV7-6 and J is TRBJ1-2, with a tentative D call TRBD1 (5 bases). V was cut by 4 bases and J by 4 bases, with 10 bases left in between. From germline, CDR1 is SGHVS and CDR2 FNYEAQ. The CDR3 totals 13 residues. CDR3 sequence (DNA): TGTGCCAGCAGCTCCGGGACGGCCTATGGCTACACCTTC. Its protein is CASSSGTAYGYTF.

J is TRBJ1-2 and V is TRBV20-1; no clear D. The germline gives CDR1 DFQATT, CDR2 SNEGSKA (reference sequence). The CDR3 loop spans 10 amino acids. V was pared by 5 bases and J by 8 bases, with 9 bases between. The CDR3 loop is CSASRRGYTF. CDR3 nucleotides: TGCAGTGCTTCCAGACGAGGCTACACCTTC.

The table lists this clonotype with a few counts. The chain employs TRBV5-1 and TRBJ1-1; the D gene is possibly TRBD1 (5 bases). The germline gives CDR1 SGHRS, CDR2 YFSETQ. The length of the CDR3 is 13 residues. V was pared by 3 bases and J by 3 bases, with 9 bases between. The chain's CDR3 is CASSSPGDTEAFF. DNA for the CDR3: TGCGCCAGCAGCTCCCCGGGGGACACTGAAGCTTTCTTT.

In its sample, this clonotype was seen many times. The chain uses TRBV6-2 or TRBV6-3 and TRBJ2-7, with 9 bases lining up with TRBD1. The CDR3 is made up of 14 amino acids. Germline V CDR1 and CDR2: MNHEY, SVGEGT. The junction had 5 bases not matched to a gene; V was cut back by 2 bases and J by 6 bases. CDR3 in amino acids: CASSYTGTGREQYF. DNA for the CDR3: TGTGCCAGCAGTTACACCGGGACAGGGCGCGAGCAGTACTTC.

This clonotype was seen more than once but under ten times. In DNA form, the CDR3 reads TGTGCCTGGAGTCGGGACAGGCCCTATGGCTACACCTTC. Translation gives CAWSRDRPYGYTF. The chain combines TRBV30 with TRBJ1-2; 8 bases map to TRBD1. The J segment lost 4 bases and the V segment lost 2 bases, leaving 3 bases of the junction unmatched. The V gene's germline CDR1 is GTSNPN and CDR2 SVGIG (reference sequence). The CDR3 covers 13 residues.

This clonotype has a handful of counts. The rearrangement uses TRBV7-9 and TRBJ1-1, with D unclear. The length of the CDR3 is 13 residues. V lost 4 bases to trimming and J lost 4 bases, with 10 bases between them. Per the germline V gene, CDR1 is SEHNR and CDR2 is FQNEAQ (reference sequence). The CDR3 here is CASSSRLGTEAFF. The CDR3 bases are TGTGCCAGCAGCTCCCGACTGGGCACTGAAGCTTTCTTT. The full variable domain, rest sourced from reference TRBV7-9 and TRBJ1-1, is DTGVSQNPRHKITKRGQNVTFRCDPISEHNRLYWYRQTLGQGPEFLTYFQNEAQLEKSRLLSDRFSAERPKGSFSTLEIQRTEQGDSAMYLCASSSRLGTEAFFGQGTRLTVV.

There are many counts of this clonotype. V and J are TRBV10-3 and TRBJ2-7; D ambiguous. CDR3 length: 13 residues. The V gene lost 6 bases and the J gene lost 0 bases, with 9 bases spanning the gap. Germline values: CDR1 ENHRY, CDR2 SYGVKD. DNA for the CDR3: TGTGCCATCAGGGGGTACCTCTCCTACGAGCAGTACTTC. Translated: CAIRGYLSYEQYF.

This clonotype showed up many times. V usage is TRBV7-6 and J usage is TRBJ1-6; TRBD1 matches at 9 bases. Germline CDR1 SGHVS, CDR2 FNYEAQ. This CDR3 has 16 residues. After removal of 0 bases from V and 6 bases from J, the junction contained 3 bases not matched to a gene. In nucleotides, the CDR3 is TGTGCCAGCAGCTTAGCACCGACAGGGGGTAATTCACCCCTCCACTTT. Its translation: CASSLAPTGGNSPLHF.